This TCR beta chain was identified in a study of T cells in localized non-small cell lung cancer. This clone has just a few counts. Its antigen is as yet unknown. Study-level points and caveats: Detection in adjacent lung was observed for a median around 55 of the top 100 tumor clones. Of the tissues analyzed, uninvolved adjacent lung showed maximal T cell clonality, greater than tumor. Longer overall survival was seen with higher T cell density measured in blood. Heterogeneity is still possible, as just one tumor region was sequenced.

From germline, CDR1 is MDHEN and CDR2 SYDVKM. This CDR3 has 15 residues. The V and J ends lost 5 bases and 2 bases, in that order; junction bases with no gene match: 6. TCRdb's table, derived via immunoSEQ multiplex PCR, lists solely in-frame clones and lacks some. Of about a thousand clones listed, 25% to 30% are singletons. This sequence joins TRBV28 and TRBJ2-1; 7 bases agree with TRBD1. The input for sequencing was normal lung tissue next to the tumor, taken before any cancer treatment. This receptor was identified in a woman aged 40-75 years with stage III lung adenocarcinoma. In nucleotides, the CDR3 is TGTGCCAGCAGTGTCCCGGGGACAGCCTACAATGAGCAGTTCTTC. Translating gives CASSVPGTAYNEQFF.